This T cell receptor (beta chain) was identified in a study of T cell responses to AZD1222 COVID-19 vaccine. Points from the study as a whole: At 160-218 and 743-854, vaccine-associated CD4 TCRs were dominant, and they spanned spike. Mostly white British, mostly female donors; authors suggested clonal diversity may be underestimated. Seropositivity was recorded at baseline in only a handful of AZD1222 recipients.

This clone was recorded only once. Antigen unknown. Some clones are missing from TCRdb's copy, which holds only in-frame ones; the method was immunoSEQ multiplex PCR. The top ten hold approximately 2.5% of the sample, which has 170,000 or so clones, roughly 87% seen once. The receptor was isolated from an adult in good health. This material consisted of peripheral blood, taken on day 0 of AZD1222 vaccination.

The chain's CDR3 is CASRTVPGGRIYSNQPQHF. CDR3 sequence (DNA): TGTGCCAGCAGAACCGTCCCAGGGGGCAGGATATATAGCAATCAGCCCCAGCATTTT. The rearrangement uses TRBV7-2 and TRBJ1-5; 8 nucleotides match TRBD1. The trim removed 6 bases at V and 0 bases at J, leaving 16 bases unmatched. The CDR3 has 19 amino acids. Germline V gene data show CDR1 as SGHTA and CDR2 as FQGNSA.